The 13 T cell receptor beta chains presented below share a single source sample, sequenced in a study of T cells after yellow fever vaccination (dated by TCRdb to about 2019). The treatment or condition label, read with the paper, signifies: live attenuated yellow fever vaccine strain. Library creation used 5' RACE. Sequencing was performed on an Illumina HiSeq 2500. TCRdb trimmed public reads at Q25 via fastp, called clones via MiXCR and kept in-frame beta chains. Here each entry gathers all rows of one CDR3 protein and keeps the most common genes and DNA. Present in this sample are 500,000 to 650,000 distinct CDR3 sequences, roughly an eighth of which were seen just once. In total, the top ten clones hold just under 15% of the sample. The specimen was PBMCs, collected on the day of the yellow fever booster vaccination. The receptor source for this set is a man younger than 45 who received the YFV17D yellow fever vaccine.

This clonotype occurred many times. V usage is TRBV9 and J usage is TRBJ2-1; tentatively, D is TRBD2 (5 bases). CDR3 length equals 15 residues. V was trimmed by 0 bases and J by 1 base, leaving 8 bases between them. The germline V gene encodes CDR1 SGDLS and CDR2 YYNGEE. CDR3 DNA: TGTGCCAGCAGCGTAGAAACGGGGTCCTACAATGAGCAGTTCTTC. Amino acid sequence: CASSVETGSYNEQFF.

Written as DNA, the CDR3 is TGTGCCAGCAGCTTGGCCCTGGGACAGGGGGAGTTTTGGTCCTACGAGCAGTACTTC. The encoded protein is CASSLALGQGEFWSYEQYF. This sequence joins TRBV5-4 and TRBJ2-7, with 11 bases fitting TRBD1. J gave up 1 base and V 0 bases, and 12 bases lay outside the gene matches. The germline V gene has CDR1 SGHNT and CDR2 YYREEE (reference sequence). This CDR3 region has 19 residues.

This clonotype turned up a few times. CDR3 protein: CASSFMGVGNQPQHF. Here the CDR3 DNA reads TGTGCCAGCAGTTTTATGGGGGTGGGCAATCAGCCCCAGCATTTT. The chain links TRBV12-3 or TRBV12-4 to TRBJ1-5; perhaps TRBD1 as D (5 bases). Trimming pared 3 bases from V and 2 bases from J, leaving 11 bases between. CDR3 length equals 15 residues.

This chain uses TRBV18 with TRBJ1-4; TRBD1 matches at 9 bases. V was clipped by 4 bases and J by 5 bases; unmatched bases: 5. The CDR3 spans 15 residues. Germline V gives CDR1 KGHSH, CDR2 LQKENI. The CDR3 coding sequence is TGTGCCAGCTCACGGACAGGGGCCATCAATGAAAAACTGTTTTTT. It translates to CASSRTGAINEKLFF.

This clonotype appeared many times. This chain joins TRBV12-3 or TRBV12-4 and TRBJ2-2, with a weak D call TRBD2 (6 bases). V was shortened by 2 bases and J by 7 bases, with 11 bases between the two germline ends. The CDR3 is made up of 14 amino acids. This CDR3 is CASSLLRDDGELFF. CDR3 nucleotide sequence: TGTGCCAGCAGTTTATTGCGGGACGACGGGGAGCTGTTTTTT.

The chain is built from TRBV7-2 and TRBJ2-1; 10 positions agree with TRBD2. Trimming removed 3 bases from V and 7 bases from J; junction bases left unmatched: 6. CDR1 SGHTA and CDR2 FQGNSA come from the germline V gene. The CDR3 is made up of 15 amino acids. Here the CDR3 reads CASSFSTSGINEQFF. Here the CDR3 DNA reads TGTGCCAGCAGCTTTAGTACTAGCGGGATTAATGAGCAGTTCTTC.

This clonotype occurred a few times. The chain carries TRBV19 and TRBJ2-1; tentatively, D is TRBD2 (6 bases). V lost 7 bases and J 2 bases, leaving 9 bases between the germline ends. The CDR3 covers 13 residues. The germline V gene has CDR1 LNHDA and CDR2 SQIVND (reference sequence). CDR3 amino acids: CASTSVPYNEQFF. CDR3 sequence (DNA): TGTGCCAGTACTAGCGTTCCCTACAATGAGCAGTTCTTC.

This clonotype occurred a few times. This chain uses TRBV6-1 with TRBJ2-3; 7 bases agree with TRBD2. The CDR3 is 15 amino acids. The trim removed 7 bases at V and 2 bases at J, leaving 9 bases unmatched. Germline values: CDR1 MNHNS, CDR2 SASEGT. The CDR3 sequence: CASTLGLADTDTQYF. Written as DNA, the CDR3 is TGTGCCAGCACCCTTGGGCTAGCGGACACAGATACGCAGTATTTT.

This clonotype showed up just a few times. The chain recombines TRBV18 with TRBJ2-5; no clear D. CDR1 and CDR2 (germline): KGHSH, LQKENI. CDR3 length: 14 residues. Trimming removed 6 bases at V and 0 bases at J, with 11 bases between. The CDR3: CASSPPQDQETQYF. CDR3 sequence (DNA): TGTGCCAGCTCGCCCCCGCAGGACCAAGAGACCCAGTACTTC.

This clonotype was counted only a few times. This chain links TRBV6-8 with TRBJ2-7; D may correspond to TRBD1 or TRBD2 (5 bases each). V lost 8 bases and J lost 5, with 19 bases in between. The CDR3 is 14 residues long. Germline V gene data show CDR1 as MNHGY and CDR2 as SAAAGT. The CDR3 DNA reads TGTGCCAGCCCCCGTGGGACCATAGGCCACGAGCAGTACTTC. As protein: CASPRGTIGHEQYF.

This clonotype has more than one count but fewer than ten. DNA of the CDR3: TGCAGTGCAGGGACAGGGGGCTTCTACGAGCAGTACTTC. This sequence encodes CSAGTGGFYEQYF. This chain connects TRBV20-1 to TRBJ2-7, with 12 bases fitting TRBD1. V was clipped by 6 bases and J by 3 bases; unmatched bases: 3. This CDR3 contains 13 residues. CDR1 is DFQATT, CDR2 SNEGSKA, per germline (reference sequence).

This sequence joins TRBV11-2 and TRBJ2-4, with D perhaps TRBD2 (6 bases). Trimming cost V 5 bases and J 10 bases, with 21 bases left between them. The CDR3 covers 15 residues. The germline gives CDR1 SGHAT, CDR2 FQNNGV. The DNA for the CDR3 is TGTGCCAGCAGCACAGGCGGATTCGGGACTCCTATTCAGTACTTC. It yields the protein CASSTGGFGTPIQYF.

The chain links TRBV29-1 to TRBJ2-5, with 7 positions matching TRBD2. V trimming: 7 bases; J trimming: 1 base; junction bases outside the gene matches: 3. The germline V gene has CDR1 SQVTM and CDR2 ANQGSEA. The CDR3 extends over 12 amino acids. The CDR3 loop reads CSAGLTQETQYF. CDR3 bases: TGCAGCGCGGGACTAACCCAAGAGACCCAGTACTTC.